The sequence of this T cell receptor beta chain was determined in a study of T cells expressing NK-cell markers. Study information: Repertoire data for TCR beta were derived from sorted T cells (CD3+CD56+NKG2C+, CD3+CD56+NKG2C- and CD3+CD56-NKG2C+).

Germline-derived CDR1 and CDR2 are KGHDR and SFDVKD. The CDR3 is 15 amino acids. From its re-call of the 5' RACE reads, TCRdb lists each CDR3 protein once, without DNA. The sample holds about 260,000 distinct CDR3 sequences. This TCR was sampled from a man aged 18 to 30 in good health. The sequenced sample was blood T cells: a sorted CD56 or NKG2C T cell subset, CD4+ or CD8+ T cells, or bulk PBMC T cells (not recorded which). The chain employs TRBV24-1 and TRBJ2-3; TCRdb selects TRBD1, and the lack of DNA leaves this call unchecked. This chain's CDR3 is CATSDNWDIRATQYF.